The 18 T cell receptor beta chains reported below all come from one sample, sequenced in a study of blood T cell repertoires in COVID-19. Clones were sequenced by immunoSEQ multiplex PCR, and TCRdb holds only the in-frame ones, with some missing. Among fewer than 300,000 clones listed, approximately 91% were seen once. The sequencing input was peripheral blood. These receptor sequences come from a man aged 18 to 35 with active or convalescent COVID-19.

The chain couples TRBV10-2 to TRBJ2-7, with 11 bases fitting TRBD1. Trimming took 7 bases from V and 3 from J; bases not matched to a gene: 5. This CDR3 comprises 14 residues. Germline values: CDR1 WSHSY, CDR2 SAAADI. The CDR3: CASNGQGAFYEQYF. CDR3 coding DNA: TGCGCCAGCAACGGACAGGGGGCTTTCTACGAGCAGTACTTC.

J is TRBJ1-3 and V is TRBV6-5, with D unresolved. Trimming cost V 4 bases and J 0 bases, with 4 bases left between them. Germline V CDR1 and CDR2: MNHEY, SVGAGI. The CDR3 length is 13 residues. CDR3 region: CASSFRSGNTIYF. The CDR3 DNA reads TGTGCCAGCAGTTTCCGCTCTGGAAACACCATATATTTT.

On this clone: One end of the junction fails to match germline, which may point to a read error. J is TRBJ1-1 and V is TRBV19; TRBD1 matches 7 bases. Germline CDR1 is LNHDA and CDR2 is SQIVND (reference sequence). This CDR3 spans 13 amino acids. CDR3 nucleotides: TGTGCCAGCTCCAAGACAGGGAACTCTGAAGCTTTCTTT. As protein: CASSKTGNSEAFF. The variable domain in full, with the rest retrieved from reference TRBV19 and TRBJ1-1, is DGGITQSPKYLFRKEGQNVTLSCEQNLNHDAMYWYRQDPGQGLRLIYYSQIVNDFQKGDIAEGYSVSREKKESFPLTVTSAQKNPTAFYLCASSKTGNSEAFFGQGTRLTVV.

The gene calls are TRBV5-6 and TRBJ1-1; 10 bases agree with TRBD1. V was clipped by 2 bases and J by 5 bases; unmatched bases: 6. Germline CDR1 SGHDT, CDR2 YYEEEE. This CDR3 comprises 15 residues. The CDR3 spells CASSLSGQGSTEAFF. In nucleotides, the CDR3 is TGTGCCAGCAGCTTATCGGGACAGGGGAGTACTGAAGCTTTCTTT. Drawing the rest from reference TRBV5-6 and TRBJ1-1, the complete variable domain is DAGVTQSPTHLIKTRGQQVTLRCSPKSGHDTVSWYQQALGQGPQFIFQYYEEEERQRGNFPDRFSGHQFPNYSSELNVNALLLGDSALYLCASSLSGQGSTEAFFGQGTRLTVV.

The chain recombines TRBV6-6 with TRBJ2-7; TRBD1 matches 8 bases. CDR1 is MNHNY and CDR2 is SVGAGI in the germline V gene (reference sequence). V shed 8 bases, J shed 2 bases, and the junction held 5 bases outside the gene matches. The CDR3 spans 13 residues. This CDR3 reads CASLSDRAYEQYF. The CDR3 DNA sequence: TGTGCCAGCCTGTCGGACAGGGCCTACGAGCAGTACTTC.

This chain links TRBV4-2 with TRBJ1-2; D not certain. Between the trimmed V and J ends, which lost 0 bases and 4 bases, there was a span of 6 bases. Per the germline V gene, CDR1 is LGHNA and CDR2 is YNFKEQ. The CDR3 spans 13 residues. DNA of the CDR3: TGTGCCAGCAGCCAAGAGATAGCCTATGGCTACACCTTC. Translation: CASSQEIAYGYTF.

The rearrangement links TRBV6-5 to TRBJ1-5; no clear D. Trimming shortened V by 4 bases and J by 0 bases, and 13 bases separated the two germline ends. Looked up from germline, CDR1 is MNHEY and CDR2 is SVGAGI. This CDR3 comprises 16 residues. CDR3 nucleotides: TGTGCCAGCAGTTCACTCCCCCAAGATAGCAATCAGCCCCAGCATTTT. This codes for CASSSLPQDSNQPQHF.

The V gene is TRBV11-2, the J gene TRBJ1-6; D is unclear. CDR3 length equals 14 residues. The V and J ends lost 1 base and 9 bases respectively, with 10 bases between them. Per the germline V gene, CDR1 is SGHAT and CDR2 is FQNNGV. This CDR3 reads CASSLGRATSPLHF. CDR3 sequence (DNA): TGTGCCAGCAGCTTAGGGAGGGCCACTTCACCCCTCCACTTT.

The chain is built from TRBV6-6 and TRBJ1-2; tentatively, D is TRBD1 (5 bases). V was clipped by 1 base and J by 8 bases, with 14 bases between them. The germline V gene has CDR1 MNHNY and CDR2 SVGAGI (reference sequence). This CDR3 is 14 amino acids long. CDR3 bases: TGTGCCAGCAGTTACTTAGGACAAAGAGGAGGCTACACCTTC. It specifies CASSYLGQRGGYTF.

V usage is TRBV6-5 and J usage is TRBJ1-1, with no clear D. The CDR3 has 11 residues. Germline V gene data show CDR1 as MNHEY and CDR2 as SVGAGI. V was clipped by 3 bases and J by 8 bases, with 7 bases between them. For the CDR3, the DNA is TGTGCCAGCAGTTATGAGGGCGAAGCTTTCTTT. This gives the protein CASSYEGEAFF.

The chain is built from TRBV7-2 and TRBJ1-2; TRBD1 matches 7 bases. Germline V gene lookup returns CDR1 SGHTA and CDR2 FQGNSA. The CDR3 sequence is 19 residues long. The trim removed 2 bases at V and 4 bases at J, leaving 19 bases unmatched. CDR3 nucleotides: TGTGCCAGCAGCTTAACCGCGTTGACAGGGCCCATCCCCTTCTATGGCTACACCTTC. Translation: CASSLTALTGPIPFYGYTF. Filled out from reference TRBV7-2 and TRBJ1-2, the complete variable domain reads GAGVSQSPSNKVTEKGKDVELRCDPISGHTALYWYRQSLGQGLEFLIYFQGNSAPDKSGLPSDRFSAERTGGSVSTLTIQRTQQEDSAVYLCASSLTALTGPIPFYGYTFGSGTRLTVV.

The rearrangement joins TRBV13 to TRBJ1-2, with TRBD1 matching 7 bases. The V gene's germline CDR1 is PRHDT and CDR2 FYEKMQ (reference sequence). This CDR3 contains 15 residues. V lost 4 bases to trimming and J lost 8 bases; unmatched junction nucleotides: 13. The CDR3 protein is CASSYDGTARQGYTF. As DNA, the CDR3 is TGTGCCAGCAGCTACGACGGGACAGCACGTCAAGGCTACACCTTC. Based on the CDR3 plus reference TRBV13 and TRBJ1-2, the full variable domain is AAGVIQSPRHLIKEKRETATLKCYPIPRHDTVYWYQQGPGQDPQFLISFYEKMQSDKGSIPDRFSAQQFSDYHSELNMSSLELGDSALYFCASSYDGTARQGYTFGSGTRLTVV.

The chain carries TRBV2 and TRBJ2-7, with D perhaps TRBD1 (6 bases). Trimming took 9 bases from V and 6 from J, leaving 27 bases between them. The CDR3 sequence is 16 residues long. Germline V lookup: CDR1 SNHLY, CDR2 FYNNEI. CDR3 DNA sequence: TGTGCCAGGACCGTCGATCGGGGAGTTTCAGGGGTCGAGCAGTACTTC. This codes for CARTVDRGVSGVEQYF.

The chain has TRBV27 and TRBJ2-7; TRBD2 matches at 11 bases. The CDR3 covers 16 residues. After removal of 6 bases from V and 1 base from J, the junction contained 8 bases not matched to a gene. Germline V gene sequence: CDR1 MNHEY, CDR2 SMNVEV (reference sequence). The CDR3 nucleotides are TGTGCCAGCAGCCCTACACTAGCGGGGGTTTCCTACGAGCAGTACTTC. Protein sequence: CASSPTLAGVSYEQYF.

In its sample, this clone was seen many times. V and J are TRBV6-5 and TRBJ2-2; 13 positions agree with TRBD2. V was clipped by 10 bases and J by 5 bases; unmatched bases: 7. The germline V gene has CDR1 MNHEY and CDR2 SVGAGI. The CDR3 is 15 amino acids. CDR3 loop: CATTSGGAGTGELFF. The CDR3 bases are TGTGCCACTACTAGCGGGGGGGCAGGAACCGGGGAGCTGTTTTTT.

This chain uses TRBV5-6 with TRBJ1-2; 8 nucleotides align to TRBD1. This CDR3 comprises 15 residues. Germline values: CDR1 SGHDT, CDR2 YYEEEE. Unmatched junction bases numbered 12, after V lost 4 bases and J lost 7 bases. CDR3 sequence (DNA): TGTGCCAGCAGCAAAGGGAGGCCAGGGGGCTTTGGCTACACCTTC. It yields the protein CASSKGRPGGFGYTF.

The rearrangement joins TRBV19 to TRBJ2-1; D may be TRBD1 (5 bases). Trimming removed 4 bases from V and 5 bases from J, with 21 bases in between. CDR1 is LNHDA and CDR2 is SQIVND in the germline V gene (reference sequence). The CDR3 has 17 residues. CDR3 residues: CASSTIRTRVVDNEQFF. CDR3 DNA: TGTGCCAGTAGTACCATACGAACCAGGGTTGTAGACAATGAGCAGTTCTTC.

J is TRBJ1-2 and V is TRBV19; 9 nucleotides align to TRBD1. The CDR3 sequence is 17 residues long. Trimming took 3 bases from V and 2 from J; bases not matched to a gene: 10. The germline gives CDR1 LNHDA, CDR2 SQIVND (reference sequence). The CDR3, as DNA: TGTGCCAGTAGTATTACGCTTTGGGACAGGGTAAACTATGGCTACACCTTC. Translated: CASSITLWDRVNYGYTF.